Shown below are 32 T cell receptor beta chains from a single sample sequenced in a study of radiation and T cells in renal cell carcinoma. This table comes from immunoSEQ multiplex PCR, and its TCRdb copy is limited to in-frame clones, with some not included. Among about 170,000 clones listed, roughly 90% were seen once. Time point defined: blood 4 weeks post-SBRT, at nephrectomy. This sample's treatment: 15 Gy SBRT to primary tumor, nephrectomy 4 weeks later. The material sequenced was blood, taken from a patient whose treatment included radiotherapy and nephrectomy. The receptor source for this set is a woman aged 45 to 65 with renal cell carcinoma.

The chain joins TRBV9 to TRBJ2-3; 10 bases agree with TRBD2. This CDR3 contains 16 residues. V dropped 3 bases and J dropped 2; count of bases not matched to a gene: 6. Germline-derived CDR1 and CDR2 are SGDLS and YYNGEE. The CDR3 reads CASSGLAGAATDTQYF. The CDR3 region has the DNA TGTGCCAGCAGCGGGCTAGCGGGGGCTGCCACAGATACGCAGTATTTT.

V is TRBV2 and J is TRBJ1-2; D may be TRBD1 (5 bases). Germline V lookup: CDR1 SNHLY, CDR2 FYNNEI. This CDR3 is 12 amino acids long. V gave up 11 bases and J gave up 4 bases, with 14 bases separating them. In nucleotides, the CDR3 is TGTGCCGGAAAGACAGACCCCTATGGCTACACCTTC. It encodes CAGKTDPYGYTF.

The CDR3 DNA reads as TGTGCCAGCAGCCAACTGACAGGGGGCCTATATGGCTACACCTTC. It yields the protein CASSQLTGGLYGYTF. The chain combines TRBV14 with TRBJ1-2; the match to TRBD1 covers 10 bases. Germline CDR1 reads SGHDN; CDR2 reads FVKESK. V gave up 2 bases and J gave up 5 bases; unmatched junction bases: 5. CDR3 length: 15 amino acids.

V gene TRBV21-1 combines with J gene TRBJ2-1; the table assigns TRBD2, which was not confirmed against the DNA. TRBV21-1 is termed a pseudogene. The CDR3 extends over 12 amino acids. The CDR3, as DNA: TGTGCCAGCGCCCACGGAGCAGACCCTCAGTTCTTC. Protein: CASAHGADPQFF.

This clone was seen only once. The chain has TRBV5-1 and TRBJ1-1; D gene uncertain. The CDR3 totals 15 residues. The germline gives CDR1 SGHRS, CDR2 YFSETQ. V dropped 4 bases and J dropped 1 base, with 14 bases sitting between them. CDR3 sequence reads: CASSPTLARNTEAFF. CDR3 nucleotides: TGCGCCAGCAGCCCTACCTTGGCCAGGAACACTGAAGCTTTCTTT.

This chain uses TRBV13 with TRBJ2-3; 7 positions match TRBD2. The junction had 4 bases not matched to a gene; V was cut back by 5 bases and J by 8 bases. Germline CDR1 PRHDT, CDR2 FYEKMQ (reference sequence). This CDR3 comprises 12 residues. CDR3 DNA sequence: TGTGCCAGCAGCAAAGAGCGGGGTACGCAGTATTTT. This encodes CASSKERGTQYF.

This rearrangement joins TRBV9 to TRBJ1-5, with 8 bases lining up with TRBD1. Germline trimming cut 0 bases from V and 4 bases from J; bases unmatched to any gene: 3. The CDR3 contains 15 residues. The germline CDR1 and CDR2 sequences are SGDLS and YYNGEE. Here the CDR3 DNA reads TGTGCCAGCAGCGTAGGGGACAGGCGGAATCAGCCCCAGCATTTT. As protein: CASSVGDRRNQPQHF. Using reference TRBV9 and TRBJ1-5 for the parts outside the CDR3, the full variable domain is DSGVTQTPKHLITATGQRVTLRCSPRSGDLSVYWYQQSLDQGLQFLIQYYNGEERAKGNILERFSAQQFPDLHSELNLSSLELGDSALYFCASSVGDRRNQPQHFGDGTRLSIL.

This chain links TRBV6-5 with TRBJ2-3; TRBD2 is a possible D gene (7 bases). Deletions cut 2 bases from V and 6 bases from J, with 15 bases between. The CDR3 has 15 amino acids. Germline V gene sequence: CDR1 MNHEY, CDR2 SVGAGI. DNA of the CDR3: TGTGCCAGCAGTTACCATGGGGGGGGGCACGATACGCAGTATTTT. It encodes CASSYHGGGHDTQYF.

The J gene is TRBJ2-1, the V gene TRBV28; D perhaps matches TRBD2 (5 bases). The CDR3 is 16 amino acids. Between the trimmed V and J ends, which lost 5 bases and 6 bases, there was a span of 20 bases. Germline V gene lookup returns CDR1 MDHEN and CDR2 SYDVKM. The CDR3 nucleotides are TGTGCCAGCAGTACCTCGGCAGCCGGGAATTCCAATGAGCAGTTCTTC. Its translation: CASSTSAAGNSNEQFF.

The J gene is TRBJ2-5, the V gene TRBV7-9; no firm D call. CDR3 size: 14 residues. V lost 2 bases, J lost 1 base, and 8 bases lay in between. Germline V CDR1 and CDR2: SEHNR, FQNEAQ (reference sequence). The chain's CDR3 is CASSLPDGQETQYF. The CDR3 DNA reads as TGTGCCAGCAGCTTACCGGACGGCCAAGAGACCCAGTACTTC.

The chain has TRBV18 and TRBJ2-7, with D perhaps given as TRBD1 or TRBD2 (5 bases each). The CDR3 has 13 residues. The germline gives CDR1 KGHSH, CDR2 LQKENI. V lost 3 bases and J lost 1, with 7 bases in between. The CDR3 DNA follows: TGTGCCAGCTCACCGGGACCGTCCTACGAGCAGTACTTC. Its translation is CASSPGPSYEQYF.

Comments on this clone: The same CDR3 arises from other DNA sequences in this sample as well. This CDR3 reads CASSPDRGNQPQHF. DNA for the CDR3: TGTGCCAGTAGTCCCGACAGGGGGAATCAGCCCCAGCATTTT. The V gene is TRBV19, the J gene TRBJ1-5, with 9 bases matching TRBD1. The CDR3 is made up of 14 amino acids. V lost 5 bases, J lost 4 bases, and 3 bases stayed unmatched. Germline lookup yields CDR1 LNHDA and CDR2 SQIVND (reference sequence).

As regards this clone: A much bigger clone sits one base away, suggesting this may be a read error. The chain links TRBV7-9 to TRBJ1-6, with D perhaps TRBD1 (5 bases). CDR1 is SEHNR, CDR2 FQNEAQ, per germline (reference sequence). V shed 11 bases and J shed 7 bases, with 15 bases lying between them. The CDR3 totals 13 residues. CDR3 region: CALSPGTNSPLHF. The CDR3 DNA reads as TGTGCCCTTAGCCCGGGGACGAATTCACCCCTCCACTTT.

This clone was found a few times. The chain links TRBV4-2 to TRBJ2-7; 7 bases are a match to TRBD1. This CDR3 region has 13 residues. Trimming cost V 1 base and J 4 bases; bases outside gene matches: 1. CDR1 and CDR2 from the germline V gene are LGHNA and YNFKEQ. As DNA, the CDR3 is TGTGCCAGCAGCCAAGGGGACAGATACGAGCAGTACTTC. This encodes CASSQGDRYEQYF.

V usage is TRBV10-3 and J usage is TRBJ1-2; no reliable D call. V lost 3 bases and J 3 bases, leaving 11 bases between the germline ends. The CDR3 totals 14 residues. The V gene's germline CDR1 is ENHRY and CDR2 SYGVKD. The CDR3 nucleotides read TGTGCCATCAGTGATACCGGGAGGGACTATGGCTACACCTTC. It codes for CAISDTGRDYGYTF.

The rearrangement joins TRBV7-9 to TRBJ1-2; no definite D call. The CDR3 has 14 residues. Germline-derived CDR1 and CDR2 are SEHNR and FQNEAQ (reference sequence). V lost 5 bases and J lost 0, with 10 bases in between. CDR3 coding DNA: TGTGCCAGCAGCCGACTCACAGCTAACTATGGCTACACCTTC. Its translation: CASSRLTANYGYTF.

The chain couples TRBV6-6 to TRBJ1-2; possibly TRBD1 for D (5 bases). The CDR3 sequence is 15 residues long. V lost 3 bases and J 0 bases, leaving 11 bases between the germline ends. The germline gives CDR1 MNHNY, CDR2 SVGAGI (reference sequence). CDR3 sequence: CASSYGGGSNYGYTF. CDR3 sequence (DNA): TGTGCCAGCAGTTATGGGGGGGGGTCTAACTATGGCTACACCTTC.

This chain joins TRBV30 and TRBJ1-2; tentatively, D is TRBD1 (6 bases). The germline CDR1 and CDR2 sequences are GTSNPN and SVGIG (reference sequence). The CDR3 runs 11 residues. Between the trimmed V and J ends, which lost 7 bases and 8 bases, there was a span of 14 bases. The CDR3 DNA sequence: TGTGCCTCCCCCGAGGGGGGGGGCTACACCTTC. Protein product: CASPEGGGYTF.

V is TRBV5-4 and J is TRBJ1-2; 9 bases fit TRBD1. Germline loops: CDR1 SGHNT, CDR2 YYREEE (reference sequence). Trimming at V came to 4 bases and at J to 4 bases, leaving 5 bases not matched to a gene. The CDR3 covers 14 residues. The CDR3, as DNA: TGTGCCAGCAGCCTACAGGGGGCCACCTATGGCTACACCTTC. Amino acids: CASSLQGATYGYTF.

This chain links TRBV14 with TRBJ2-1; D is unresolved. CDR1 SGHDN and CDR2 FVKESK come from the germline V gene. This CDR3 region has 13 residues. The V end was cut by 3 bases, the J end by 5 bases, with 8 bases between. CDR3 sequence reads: CASSHELHNEQFF. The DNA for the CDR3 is TGTGCCAGCAGCCATGAACTCCACAATGAGCAGTTCTTC.

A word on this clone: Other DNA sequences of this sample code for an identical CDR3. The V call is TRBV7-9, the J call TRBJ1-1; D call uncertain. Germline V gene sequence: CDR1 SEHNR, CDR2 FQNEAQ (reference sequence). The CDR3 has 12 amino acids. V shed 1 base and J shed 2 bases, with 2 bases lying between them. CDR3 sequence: CASSLVNTEAFF. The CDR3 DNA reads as TGTGCCAGCAGCTTAGTAAACACTGAAGCTTTCTTT.

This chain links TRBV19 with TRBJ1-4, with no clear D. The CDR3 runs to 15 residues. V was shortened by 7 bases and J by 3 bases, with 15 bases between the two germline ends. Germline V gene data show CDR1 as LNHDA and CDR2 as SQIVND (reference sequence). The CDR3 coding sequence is TGTGCCAGTAATTCCCTACGCCAGCCTAATGAAAAACTGTTTTTT. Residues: CASNSLRQPNEKLFF.

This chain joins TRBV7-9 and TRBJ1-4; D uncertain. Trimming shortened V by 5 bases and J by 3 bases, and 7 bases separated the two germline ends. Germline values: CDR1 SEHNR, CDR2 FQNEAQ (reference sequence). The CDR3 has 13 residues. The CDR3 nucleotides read TGTGCCAGCAGCCCTCCCTCTAATGAAAAACTGTTTTTT. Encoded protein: CASSPPSNEKLFF. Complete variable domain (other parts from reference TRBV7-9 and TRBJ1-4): DTGVSQNPRHKITKRGQNVTFRCDPISEHNRLYWYRQTLGQGPEFLTYFQNEAQLEKSRLLSDRFSAERPKGSFSTLEIQRTEQGDSAMYLCASSPPSNEKLFFGSGTQLSVL.

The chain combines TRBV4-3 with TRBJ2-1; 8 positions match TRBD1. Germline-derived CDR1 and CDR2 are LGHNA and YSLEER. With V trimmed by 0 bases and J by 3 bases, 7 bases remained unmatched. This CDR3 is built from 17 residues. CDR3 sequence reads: CASSQDPHTGGYNEQFF. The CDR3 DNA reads TGCGCCAGCAGCCAAGATCCGCACACAGGGGGCTACAATGAGCAGTTCTTC.

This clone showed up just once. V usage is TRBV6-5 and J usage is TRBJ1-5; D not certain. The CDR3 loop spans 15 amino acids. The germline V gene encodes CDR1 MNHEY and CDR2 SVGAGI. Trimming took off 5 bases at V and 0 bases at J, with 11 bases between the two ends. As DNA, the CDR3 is TGTGCCAGCAGTCTGCAATCTAATAGCAATCAGCCCCAGCATTTT. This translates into CASSLQSNSNQPQHF.

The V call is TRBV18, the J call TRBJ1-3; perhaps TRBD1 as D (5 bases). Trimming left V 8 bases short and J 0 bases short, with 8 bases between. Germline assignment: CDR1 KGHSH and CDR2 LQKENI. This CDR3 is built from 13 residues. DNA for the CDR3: TGTGCCAGCGGGGCATTCTCTGGAAACACCATATATTTT. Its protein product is CASGAFSGNTIYF.

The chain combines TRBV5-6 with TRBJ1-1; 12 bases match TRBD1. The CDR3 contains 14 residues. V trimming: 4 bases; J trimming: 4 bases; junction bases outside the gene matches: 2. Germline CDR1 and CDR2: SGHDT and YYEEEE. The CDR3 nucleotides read TGTGCCAGCAGCAAGGGACAGGGGGCCACTGAAGCTTTCTTT. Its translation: CASSKGQGATEAFF.

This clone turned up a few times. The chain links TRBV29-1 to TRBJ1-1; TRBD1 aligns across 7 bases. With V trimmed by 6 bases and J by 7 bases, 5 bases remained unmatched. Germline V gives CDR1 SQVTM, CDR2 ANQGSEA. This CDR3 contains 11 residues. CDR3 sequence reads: CSVMTGIEAFF. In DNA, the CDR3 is TGCAGCGTCATGACAGGGATTGAAGCTTTCTTT. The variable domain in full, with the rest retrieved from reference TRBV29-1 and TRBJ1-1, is SAVISQKPSRDICQRGTSLTIQCQVDSQVTMMFWYRQQPGQSLTLIATANQGSEATYESGFVIDKFPISRPNLTFSTLTVSNMSPEDSSIYLCSVMTGIEAFFGQGTRLTVV.

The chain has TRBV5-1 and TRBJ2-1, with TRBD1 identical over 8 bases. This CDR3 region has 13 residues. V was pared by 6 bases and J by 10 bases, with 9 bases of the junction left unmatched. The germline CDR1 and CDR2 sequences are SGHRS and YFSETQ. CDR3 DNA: TGCGCCAGCACCCTGACAGGGGCCGCAGAGCAGTTCTTC. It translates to CASTLTGAAEQFF. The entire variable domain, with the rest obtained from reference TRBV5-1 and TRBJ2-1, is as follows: KAGVTQTPRYLIKTRGQQVTLSCSPISGHRSVSWYQQTPGQGLQFLFEYFSETQRNKGNFPGRFSGRQFSNSRSEMNVSTLELGDSALYLCASTLTGAAEQFFGPGTRLTVL.

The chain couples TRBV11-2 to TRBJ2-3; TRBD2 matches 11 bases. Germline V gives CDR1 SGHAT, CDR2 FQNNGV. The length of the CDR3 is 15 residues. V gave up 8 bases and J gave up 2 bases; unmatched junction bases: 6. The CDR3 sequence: CASRRLAGTTDTQYF. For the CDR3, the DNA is TGTGCCAGCCGAAGACTAGCGGGAACCACAGATACGCAGTATTTT.

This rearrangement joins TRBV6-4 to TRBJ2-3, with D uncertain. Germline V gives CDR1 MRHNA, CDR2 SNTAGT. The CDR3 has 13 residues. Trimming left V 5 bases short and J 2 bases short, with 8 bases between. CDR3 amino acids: CASSPDLTDTQYF. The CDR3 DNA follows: TGTGCCAGCAGTCCTGACCTCACAGATACGCAGTATTTT.

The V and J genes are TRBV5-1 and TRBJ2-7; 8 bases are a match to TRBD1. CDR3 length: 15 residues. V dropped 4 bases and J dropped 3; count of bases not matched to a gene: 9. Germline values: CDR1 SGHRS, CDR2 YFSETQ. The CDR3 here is CASSLDRTGIYEQYF. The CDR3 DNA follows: TGCGCCAGCAGCCTGGACCGGACAGGGATCTACGAGCAGTACTTC.